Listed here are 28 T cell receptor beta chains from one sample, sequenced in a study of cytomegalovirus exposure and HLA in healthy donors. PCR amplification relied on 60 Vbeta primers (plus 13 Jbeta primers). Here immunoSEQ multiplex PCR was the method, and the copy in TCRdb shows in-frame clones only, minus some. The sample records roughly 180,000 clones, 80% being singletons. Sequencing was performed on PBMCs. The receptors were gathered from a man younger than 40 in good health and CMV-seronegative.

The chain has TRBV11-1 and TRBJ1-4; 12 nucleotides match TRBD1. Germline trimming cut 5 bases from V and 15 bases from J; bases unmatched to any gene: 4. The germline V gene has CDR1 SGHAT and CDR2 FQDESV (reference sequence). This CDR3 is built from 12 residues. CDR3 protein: CASSPGTGGMFF. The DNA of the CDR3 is TGTGCCAGCAGCCCCGGGACAGGGGGCATGTTTTTT.

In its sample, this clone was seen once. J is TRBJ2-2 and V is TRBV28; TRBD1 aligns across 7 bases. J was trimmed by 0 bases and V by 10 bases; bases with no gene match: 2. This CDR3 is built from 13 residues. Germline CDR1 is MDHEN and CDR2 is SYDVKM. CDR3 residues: CATGGPNTGELFF. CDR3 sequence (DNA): TGTGCCACAGGGGGACCGAACACCGGGGAGCTGTTTTTT. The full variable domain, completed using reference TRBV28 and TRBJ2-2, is DVKVTQSSRYLVKRTGEKVFLECVQDMDHENMFWYRQDPGLGLRLIYFSYDVKMKEKGDIPEGYSVSREKKERFSLILESASTNQTSMYLCATGGPNTGELFFGEGSRLTVL.

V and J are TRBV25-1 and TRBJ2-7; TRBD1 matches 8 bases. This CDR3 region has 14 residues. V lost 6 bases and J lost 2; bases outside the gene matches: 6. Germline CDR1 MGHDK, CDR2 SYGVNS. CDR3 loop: CASSRLGQAYEQYF. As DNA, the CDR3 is TGTGCCAGCAGCAGACTGGGACAGGCCTACGAGCAGTACTTC.

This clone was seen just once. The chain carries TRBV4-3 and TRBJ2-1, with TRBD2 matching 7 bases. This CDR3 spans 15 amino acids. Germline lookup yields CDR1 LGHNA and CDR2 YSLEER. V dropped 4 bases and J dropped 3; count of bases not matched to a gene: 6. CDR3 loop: CASSPGEGGYNEQFF. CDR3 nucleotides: TGCGCCAGCAGCCCCGGGGAGGGAGGCTACAATGAGCAGTTCTTC.

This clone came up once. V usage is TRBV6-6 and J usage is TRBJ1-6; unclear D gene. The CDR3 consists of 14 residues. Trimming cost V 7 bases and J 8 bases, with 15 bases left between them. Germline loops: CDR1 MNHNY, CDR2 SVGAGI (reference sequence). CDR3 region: CASTSPVGDSPLHF. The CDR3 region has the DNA TGTGCCAGCACCTCCCCCGTGGGAGATTCACCCCTCCACTTT.

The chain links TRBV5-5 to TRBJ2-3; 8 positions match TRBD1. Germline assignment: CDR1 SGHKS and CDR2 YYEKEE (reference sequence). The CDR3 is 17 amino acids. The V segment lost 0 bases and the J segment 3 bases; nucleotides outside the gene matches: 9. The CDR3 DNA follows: TGTGCCAGCAGCTTGGCCATCGGGACAGGTCGAACAGATACGCAGTATTTT. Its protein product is CASSLAIGTGRTDTQYF.

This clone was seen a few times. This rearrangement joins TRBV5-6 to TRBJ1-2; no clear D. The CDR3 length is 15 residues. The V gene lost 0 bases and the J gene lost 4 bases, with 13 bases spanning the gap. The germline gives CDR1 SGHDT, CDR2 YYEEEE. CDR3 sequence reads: CASSLAVSPIYGYTF. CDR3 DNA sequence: TGTGCCAGCAGCTTGGCCGTTTCGCCTATCTATGGCTACACCTTC.

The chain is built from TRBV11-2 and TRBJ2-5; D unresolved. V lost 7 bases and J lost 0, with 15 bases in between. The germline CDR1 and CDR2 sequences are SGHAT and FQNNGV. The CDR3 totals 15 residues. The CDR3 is CASTLEMGHQETQYF. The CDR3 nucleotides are TGTGCCAGCACCCTCGAGATGGGCCACCAAGAGACCCAGTACTTC. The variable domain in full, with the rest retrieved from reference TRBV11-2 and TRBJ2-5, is EAGVAQSPRYKIIEKRQSVAFWCNPISGHATLYWYQQILGQGPKLLIQFQNNGVVDDSQLPKDRFSAERLKGVDSTLKIQPAKLEDSAVYLCASTLEMGHQETQYFGPGTRLLVL.

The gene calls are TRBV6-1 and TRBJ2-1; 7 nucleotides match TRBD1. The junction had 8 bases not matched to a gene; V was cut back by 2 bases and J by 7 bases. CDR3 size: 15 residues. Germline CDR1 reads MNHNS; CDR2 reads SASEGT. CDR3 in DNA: TGTGCCAGCAGTGAATTAGGGGGCATGAATAATGAGCAGTTCTTC. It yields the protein CASSELGGMNNEQFF.

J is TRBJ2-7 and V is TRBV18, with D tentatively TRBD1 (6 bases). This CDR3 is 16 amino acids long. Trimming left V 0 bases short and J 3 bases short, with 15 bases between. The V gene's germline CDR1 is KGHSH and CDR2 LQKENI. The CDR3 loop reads CASSPPNSQGIYEQYF. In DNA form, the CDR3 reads TGTGCCAGCTCACCACCGAATTCCCAGGGGATCTACGAGCAGTACTTC.

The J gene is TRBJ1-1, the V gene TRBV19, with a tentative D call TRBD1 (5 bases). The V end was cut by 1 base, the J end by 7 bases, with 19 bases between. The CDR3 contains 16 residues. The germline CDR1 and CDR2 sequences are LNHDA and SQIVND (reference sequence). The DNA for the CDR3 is TGTGCCAGTAGTATAGCTTTGGCAGGGCCCACTAATGAAGCTTTCTTT. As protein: CASSIALAGPTNEAFF.

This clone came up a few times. The CDR3 reads CASTGAGDGNTIYF. The DNA of the CDR3 is TGTGCCAGCACTGGGGCTGGTGATGGAAACACCATATATTTT. The V call is TRBV9, the J call TRBJ1-3; the D gene is possibly TRBD1 (5 bases). CDR3 length: 14 residues. V lost 6 bases, J lost 3 bases, and 13 bases lay in between. Germline V gene lookup returns CDR1 SGDLS and CDR2 YYNGEE.

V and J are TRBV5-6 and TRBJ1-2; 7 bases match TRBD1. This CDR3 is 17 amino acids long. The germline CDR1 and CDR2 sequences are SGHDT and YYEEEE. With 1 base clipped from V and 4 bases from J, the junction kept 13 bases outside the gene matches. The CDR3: CASSLQGDWGLSYGYTF. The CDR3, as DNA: TGTGCCAGCAGCTTGCAGGGGGACTGGGGGCTCTCCTATGGCTACACCTTC.

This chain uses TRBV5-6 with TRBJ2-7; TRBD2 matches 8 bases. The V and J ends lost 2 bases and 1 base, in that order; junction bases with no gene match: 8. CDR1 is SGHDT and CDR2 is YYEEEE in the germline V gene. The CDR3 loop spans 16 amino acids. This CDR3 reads CASSFTSGPLSYEQYF. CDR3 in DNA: TGTGCCAGCAGCTTTACTAGCGGCCCCTTGTCCTACGAGCAGTACTTC.

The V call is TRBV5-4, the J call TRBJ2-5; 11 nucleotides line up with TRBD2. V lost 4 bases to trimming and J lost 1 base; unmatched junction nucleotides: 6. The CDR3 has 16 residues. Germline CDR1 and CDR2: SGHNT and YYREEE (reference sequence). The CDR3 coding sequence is TGTGCCAGCAGCCCGACCGGGACTAGCGGCCAAGAGACCCAGTACTTC. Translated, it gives CASSPTGTSGQETQYF.

The CDR3, as DNA: TGTGCCAGCAGCTCACCACAGGGGAGTAATGACGAAAAACTGTTTTTT. Translation: CASSSPQGSNDEKLFF. The chain links TRBV28 to TRBJ1-4; 7 bases match TRBD1. The CDR3 extends over 16 amino acids. Germline assignment: CDR1 MDHEN and CDR2 SYDVKM. Germline trimming cut 6 bases from V and 8 bases from J; bases unmatched to any gene: 15.

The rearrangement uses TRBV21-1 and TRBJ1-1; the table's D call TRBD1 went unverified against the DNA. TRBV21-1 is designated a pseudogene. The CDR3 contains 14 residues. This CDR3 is CASSTLDRYTEAFF. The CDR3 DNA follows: TGTGCCAGCAGCACCCTAGACAGATACACTGAAGCTTTCTTT.

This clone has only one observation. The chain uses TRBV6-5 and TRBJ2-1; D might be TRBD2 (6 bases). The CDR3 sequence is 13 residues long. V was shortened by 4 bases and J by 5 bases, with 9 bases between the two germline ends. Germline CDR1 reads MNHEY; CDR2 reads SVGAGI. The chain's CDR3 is CASSFREHNEQFF. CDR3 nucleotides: TGTGCCAGCAGTTTCCGGGAGCACAATGAGCAGTTCTTC.

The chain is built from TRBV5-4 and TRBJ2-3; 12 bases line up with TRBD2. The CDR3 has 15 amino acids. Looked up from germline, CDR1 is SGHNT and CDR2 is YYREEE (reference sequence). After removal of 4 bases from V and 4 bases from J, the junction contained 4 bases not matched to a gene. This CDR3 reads CASSLRTSGADTQYF. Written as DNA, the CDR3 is TGTGCCAGCAGCCTGCGGACTAGCGGGGCAGATACGCAGTATTTT.

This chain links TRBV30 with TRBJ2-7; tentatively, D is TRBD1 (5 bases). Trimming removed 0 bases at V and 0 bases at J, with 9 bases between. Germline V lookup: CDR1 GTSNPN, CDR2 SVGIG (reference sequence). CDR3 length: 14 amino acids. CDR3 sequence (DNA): TGTGCCTGGAGTGTTGGGGCGAGCTCCTACGAGCAGTACTTC. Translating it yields CAWSVGASSYEQYF.

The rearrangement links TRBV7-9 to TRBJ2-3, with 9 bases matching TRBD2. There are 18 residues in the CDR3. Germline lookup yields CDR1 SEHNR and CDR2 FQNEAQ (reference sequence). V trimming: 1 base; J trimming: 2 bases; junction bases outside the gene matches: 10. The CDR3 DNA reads TGTGCCAGCAGCTTAGAGGTTGGGCTAGCGGGGTACACAGATACGCAGTATTTT. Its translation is CASSLEVGLAGYTDTQYF.

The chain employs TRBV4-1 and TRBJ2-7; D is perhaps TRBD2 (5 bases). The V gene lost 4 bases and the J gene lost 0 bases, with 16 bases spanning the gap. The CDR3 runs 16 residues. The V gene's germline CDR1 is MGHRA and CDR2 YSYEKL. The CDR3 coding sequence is TGCGCCAGCAGCCCATCAGTACGGGAAATCTCCTACGAGCAGTACTTC. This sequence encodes CASSPSVREISYEQYF.

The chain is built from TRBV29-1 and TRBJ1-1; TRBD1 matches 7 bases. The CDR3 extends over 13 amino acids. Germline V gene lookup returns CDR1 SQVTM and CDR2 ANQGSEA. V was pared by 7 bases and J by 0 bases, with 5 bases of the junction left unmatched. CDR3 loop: CSAADRVNTEAFF. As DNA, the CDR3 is TGCAGCGCTGCTGACAGGGTGAACACTGAAGCTTTCTTT.

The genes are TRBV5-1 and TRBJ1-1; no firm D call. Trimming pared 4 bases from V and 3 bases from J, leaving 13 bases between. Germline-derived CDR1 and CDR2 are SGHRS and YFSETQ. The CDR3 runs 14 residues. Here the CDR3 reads CASSLERRDTEAFF. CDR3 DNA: TGCGCCAGCAGCCTAGAGCGGCGGGACACTGAAGCTTTCTTT.

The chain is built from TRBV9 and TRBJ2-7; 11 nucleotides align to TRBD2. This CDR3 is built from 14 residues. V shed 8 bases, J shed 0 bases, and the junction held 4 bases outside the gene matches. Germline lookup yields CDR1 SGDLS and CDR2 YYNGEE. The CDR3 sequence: CASSTSGASYEQYF. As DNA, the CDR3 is TGTGCCAGTTCGACTAGCGGGGCCTCCTACGAGCAGTACTTC.

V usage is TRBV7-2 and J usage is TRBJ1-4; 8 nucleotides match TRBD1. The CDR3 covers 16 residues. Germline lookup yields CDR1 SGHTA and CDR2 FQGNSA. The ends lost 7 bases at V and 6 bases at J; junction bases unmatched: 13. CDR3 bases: TGTGCCAGCACCCGGGGCGTTGGGACAGGCCATGAAAAACTGTTTTTT. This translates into CASTRGVGTGHEKLFF.

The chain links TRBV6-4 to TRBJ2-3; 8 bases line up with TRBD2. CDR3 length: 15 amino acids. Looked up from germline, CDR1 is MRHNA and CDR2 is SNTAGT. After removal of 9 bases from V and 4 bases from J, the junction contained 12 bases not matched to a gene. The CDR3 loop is CASQELAGISDTQYF. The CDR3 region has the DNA TGTGCCAGTCAAGAATTAGCGGGGATCTCAGATACGCAGTATTTT.

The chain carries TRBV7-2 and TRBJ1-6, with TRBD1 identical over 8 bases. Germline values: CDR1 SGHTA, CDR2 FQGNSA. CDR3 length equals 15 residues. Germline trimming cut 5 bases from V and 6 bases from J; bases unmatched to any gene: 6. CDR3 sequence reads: CASSLGQGRNSPLHF. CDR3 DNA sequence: TGTGCCAGCAGCCTAGGACAGGGCCGTAATTCACCCCTCCACTTT.